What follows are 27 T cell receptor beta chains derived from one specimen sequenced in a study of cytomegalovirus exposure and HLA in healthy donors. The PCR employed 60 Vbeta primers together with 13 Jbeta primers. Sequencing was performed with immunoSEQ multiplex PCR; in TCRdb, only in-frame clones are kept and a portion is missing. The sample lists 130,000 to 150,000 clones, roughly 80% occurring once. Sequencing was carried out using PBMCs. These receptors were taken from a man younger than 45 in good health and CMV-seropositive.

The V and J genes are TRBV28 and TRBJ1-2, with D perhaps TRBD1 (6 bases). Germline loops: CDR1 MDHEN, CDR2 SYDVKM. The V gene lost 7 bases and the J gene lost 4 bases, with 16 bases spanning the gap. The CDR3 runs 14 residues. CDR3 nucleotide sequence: TGTGCCAGCACCTTACAGGGATCGCTCTATGGCTACACCTTC. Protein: CASTLQGSLYGYTF.

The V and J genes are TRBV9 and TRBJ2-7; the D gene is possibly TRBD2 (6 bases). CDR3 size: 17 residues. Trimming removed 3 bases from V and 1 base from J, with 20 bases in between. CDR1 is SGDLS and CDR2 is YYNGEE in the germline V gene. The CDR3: CASSGESRGEISYEQYF. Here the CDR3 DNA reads TGTGCCAGCAGCGGAGAATCACGCGGGGAGATATCCTACGAGCAGTACTTC. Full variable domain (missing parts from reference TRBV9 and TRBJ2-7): DSGVTQTPKHLITATGQRVTLRCSPRSGDLSVYWYQQSLDQGLQFLIQYYNGEERAKGNILERFSAQQFPDLHSELNLSSLELGDSALYFCASSGESRGEISYEQYFGPGTRLTVT.

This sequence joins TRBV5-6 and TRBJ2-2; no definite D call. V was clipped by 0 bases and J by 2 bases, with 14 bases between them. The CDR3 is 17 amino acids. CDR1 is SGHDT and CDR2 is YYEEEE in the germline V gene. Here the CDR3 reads CASSLGLSRKNTGELFF. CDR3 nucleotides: TGTGCCAGCAGCTTGGGGCTATCGAGGAAAAACACCGGGGAGCTGTTTTTT.

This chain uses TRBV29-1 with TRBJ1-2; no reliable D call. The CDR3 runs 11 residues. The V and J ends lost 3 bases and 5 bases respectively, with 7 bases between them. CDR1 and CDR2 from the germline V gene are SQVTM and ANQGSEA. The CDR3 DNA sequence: TGCAGCGTTGACGAGGGTTATGGCTACACCTTC. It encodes CSVDEGYGYTF.

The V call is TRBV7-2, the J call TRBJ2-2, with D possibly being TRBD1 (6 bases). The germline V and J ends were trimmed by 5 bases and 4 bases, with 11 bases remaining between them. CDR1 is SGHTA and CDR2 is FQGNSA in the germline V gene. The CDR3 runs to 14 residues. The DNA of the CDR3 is TGTGCCAGCAGCCTCGGGACAACCACCGGGGAGCTGTTTTTT. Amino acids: CASSLGTTTGELFF. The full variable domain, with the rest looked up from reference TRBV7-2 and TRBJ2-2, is GAGVSQSPSNKVTEKGKDVELRCDPISGHTALYWYRQSLGQGLEFLIYFQGNSAPDKSGLPSDRFSAERTGGSVSTLTIQRTQQEDSAVYLCASSLGTTTGELFFGEGSRLTVL.

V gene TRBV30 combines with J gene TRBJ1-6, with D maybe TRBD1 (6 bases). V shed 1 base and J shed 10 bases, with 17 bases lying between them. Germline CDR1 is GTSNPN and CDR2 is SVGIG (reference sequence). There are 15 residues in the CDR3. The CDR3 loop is CAWSAPGVMVSPLHF. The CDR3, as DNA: TGTGCCTGGAGTGCCCCAGGGGTGATGGTATCACCCCTCCACTTT.

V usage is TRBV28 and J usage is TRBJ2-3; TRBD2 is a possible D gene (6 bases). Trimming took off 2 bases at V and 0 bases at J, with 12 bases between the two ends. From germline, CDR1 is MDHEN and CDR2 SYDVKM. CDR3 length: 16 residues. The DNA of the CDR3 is TGTGCCAGCAGTTTAAACGGACTACTGAGCACAGATACGCAGTATTTT. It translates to CASSLNGLLSTDTQYF.

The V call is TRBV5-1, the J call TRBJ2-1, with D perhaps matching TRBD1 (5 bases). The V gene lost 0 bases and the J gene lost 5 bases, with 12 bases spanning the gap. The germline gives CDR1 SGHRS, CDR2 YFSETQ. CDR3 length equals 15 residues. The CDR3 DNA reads TGCGCCAGCAGCTTGGAATCAGGGTGGAACAATGAGCAGTTCTTC. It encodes CASSLESGWNNEQFF.

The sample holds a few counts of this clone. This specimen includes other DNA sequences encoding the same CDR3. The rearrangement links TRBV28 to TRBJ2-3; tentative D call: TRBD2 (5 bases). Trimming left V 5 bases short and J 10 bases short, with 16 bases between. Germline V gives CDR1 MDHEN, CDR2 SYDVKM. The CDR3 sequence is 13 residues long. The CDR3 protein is CASSTLGWRAQYF. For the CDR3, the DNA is TGTGCCAGCAGTACTCTAGGGTGGCGGGCGCAGTATTTT.

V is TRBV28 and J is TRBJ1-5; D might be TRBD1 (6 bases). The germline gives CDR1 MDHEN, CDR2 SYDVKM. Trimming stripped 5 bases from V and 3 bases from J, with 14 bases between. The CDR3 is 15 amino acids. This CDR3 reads CASSRTVIVNQPQHF. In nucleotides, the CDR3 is TGTGCCAGCAGTCGGACAGTCATCGTCAATCAGCCCCAGCATTTT.

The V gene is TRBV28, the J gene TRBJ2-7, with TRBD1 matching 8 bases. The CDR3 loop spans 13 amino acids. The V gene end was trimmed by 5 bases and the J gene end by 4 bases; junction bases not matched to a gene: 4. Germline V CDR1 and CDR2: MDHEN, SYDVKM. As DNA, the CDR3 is TGTGCCAGCAGTGGACAGGGAACTTACGAGCAGTACTTC. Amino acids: CASSGQGTYEQYF.

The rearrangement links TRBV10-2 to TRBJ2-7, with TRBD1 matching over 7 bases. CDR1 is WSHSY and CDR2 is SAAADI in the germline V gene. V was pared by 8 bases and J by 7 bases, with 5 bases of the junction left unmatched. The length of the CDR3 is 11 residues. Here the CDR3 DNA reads TGCGCCAGCGAGGGGGCGCGGGAGCAGTACTTC. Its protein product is CASEGAREQYF.

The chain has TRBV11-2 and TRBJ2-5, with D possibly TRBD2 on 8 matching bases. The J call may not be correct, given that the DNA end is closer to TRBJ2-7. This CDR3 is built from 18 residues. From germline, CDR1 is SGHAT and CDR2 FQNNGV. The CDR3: CASSPTGRRRGDTYEQYF. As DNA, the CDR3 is TGTGCCAGCAGCCCGACAGGGAGGAGGCGGGGGGATACCTACGAGCAGTACTTC.

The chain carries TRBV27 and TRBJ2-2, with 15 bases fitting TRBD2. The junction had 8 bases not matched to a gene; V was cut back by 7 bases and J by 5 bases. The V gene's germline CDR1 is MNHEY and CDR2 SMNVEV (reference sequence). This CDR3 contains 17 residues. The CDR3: CASTRGLAGGPTGELFF. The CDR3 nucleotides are TGTGCCAGCACCCGAGGACTAGCGGGAGGGCCTACCGGGGAGCTGTTTTTT.

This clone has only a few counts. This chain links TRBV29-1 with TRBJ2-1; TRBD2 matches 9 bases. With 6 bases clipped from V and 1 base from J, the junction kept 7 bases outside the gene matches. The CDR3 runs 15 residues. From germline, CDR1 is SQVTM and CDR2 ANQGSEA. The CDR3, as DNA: TGCAGCGTCCAACTAGCGGGCGGTTCCTACAATGAGCAGTTCTTC. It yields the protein CSVQLAGGSYNEQFF.

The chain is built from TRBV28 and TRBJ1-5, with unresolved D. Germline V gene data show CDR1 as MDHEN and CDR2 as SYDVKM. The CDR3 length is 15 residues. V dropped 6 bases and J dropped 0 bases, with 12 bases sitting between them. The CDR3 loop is CASRPRPGSNQPQHF. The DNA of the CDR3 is TGTGCCAGCAGGCCCCGTCCGGGTAGCAATCAGCCCCAGCATTTT.

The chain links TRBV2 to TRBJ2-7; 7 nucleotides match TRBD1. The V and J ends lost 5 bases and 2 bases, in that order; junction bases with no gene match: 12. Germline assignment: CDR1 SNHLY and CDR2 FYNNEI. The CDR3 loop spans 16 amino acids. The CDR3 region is CASSLIGTAKAYEQYF. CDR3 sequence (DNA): TGTGCCAGCAGTCTAATTGGGACAGCCAAAGCCTACGAGCAGTACTTC.

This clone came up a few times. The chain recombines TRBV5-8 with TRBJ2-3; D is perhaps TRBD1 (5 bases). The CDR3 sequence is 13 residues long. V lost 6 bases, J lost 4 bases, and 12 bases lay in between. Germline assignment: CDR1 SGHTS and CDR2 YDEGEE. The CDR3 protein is CASTQGVPDTQYF. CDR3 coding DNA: TGTGCCAGCACCCAAGGGGTTCCAGATACGCAGTATTTT.

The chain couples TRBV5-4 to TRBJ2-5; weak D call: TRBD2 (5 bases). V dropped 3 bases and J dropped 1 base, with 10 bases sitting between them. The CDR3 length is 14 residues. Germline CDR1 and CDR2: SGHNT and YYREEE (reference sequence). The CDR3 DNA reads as TGTGCCAGCAGCTCCGCGGGCAGCCAAGAGACCCAGTACTTC. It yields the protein CASSSAGSQETQYF.

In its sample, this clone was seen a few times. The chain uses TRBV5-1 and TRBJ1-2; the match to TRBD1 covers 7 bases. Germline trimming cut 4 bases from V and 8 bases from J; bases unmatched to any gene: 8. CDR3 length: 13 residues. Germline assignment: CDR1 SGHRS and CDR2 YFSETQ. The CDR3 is CASSEQGSEGYTF. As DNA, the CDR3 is TGCGCCAGCAGCGAACAGGGGAGCGAGGGCTACACCTTC. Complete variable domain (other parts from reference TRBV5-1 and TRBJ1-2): KAGVTQTPRYLIKTRGQQVTLSCSPISGHRSVSWYQQTPGQGLQFLFEYFSETQRNKGNFPGRFSGRQFSNSRSEMNVSTLELGDSALYLCASSEQGSEGYTFGSGTRLTVV.

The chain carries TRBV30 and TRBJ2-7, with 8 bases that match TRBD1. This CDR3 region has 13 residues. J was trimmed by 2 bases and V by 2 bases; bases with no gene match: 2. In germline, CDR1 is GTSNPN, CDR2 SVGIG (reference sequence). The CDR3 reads CAWSWTGTYEQYF. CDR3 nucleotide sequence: TGTGCCTGGAGTTGGACAGGGACCTACGAGCAGTACTTC.

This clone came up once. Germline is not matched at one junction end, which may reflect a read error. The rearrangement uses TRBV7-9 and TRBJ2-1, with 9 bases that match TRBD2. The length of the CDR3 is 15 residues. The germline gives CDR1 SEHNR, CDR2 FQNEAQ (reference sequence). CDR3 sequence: CASSLAGRSYNEQFF. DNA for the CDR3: TGTGCCAGCAGCCTAGCGGGGAGGTCCTACAATGAGCAGTTCTTC.

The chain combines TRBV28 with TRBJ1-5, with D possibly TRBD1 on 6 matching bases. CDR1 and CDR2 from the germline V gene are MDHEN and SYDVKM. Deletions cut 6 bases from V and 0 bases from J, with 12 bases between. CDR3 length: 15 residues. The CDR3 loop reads CASSRGGPSNQPQHF. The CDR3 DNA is TGTGCCAGCAGCCGTGGGGGCCCTAGCAATCAGCCCCAGCATTTT.

The CDR3: CAISPAGGNTIYF. The CDR3 region has the DNA TGTGCCATCAGTCCGGCGGGGGGGAACACCATATATTTT. The rearrangement links TRBV10-3 to TRBJ1-3; TRBD1 is a possible D gene (5 bases). Germline CDR1 reads ENHRY; CDR2 reads SYGVKD. There are 13 residues in the CDR3. Trimming cost V 5 bases and J 7 bases, with 12 bases left between them.

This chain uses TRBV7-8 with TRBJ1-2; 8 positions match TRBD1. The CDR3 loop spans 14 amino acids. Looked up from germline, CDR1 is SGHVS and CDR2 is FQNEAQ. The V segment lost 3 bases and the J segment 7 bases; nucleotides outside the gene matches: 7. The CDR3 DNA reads TGTGCCAGCAGCTTTCAGGGGGCTATGGGTGGCTACACCTTC. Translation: CASSFQGAMGGYTF. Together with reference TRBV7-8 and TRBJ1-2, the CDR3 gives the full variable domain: GAGVSQSPRYKVAKRGQDVALRCDPISGHVSLFWYQQALGQGPEFLTYFQNEAQLDKSGLPSDRFFAERPEGSVSTLKIQRTQQEDSAVYLCASSFQGAMGGYTFGSGTRLTVV.

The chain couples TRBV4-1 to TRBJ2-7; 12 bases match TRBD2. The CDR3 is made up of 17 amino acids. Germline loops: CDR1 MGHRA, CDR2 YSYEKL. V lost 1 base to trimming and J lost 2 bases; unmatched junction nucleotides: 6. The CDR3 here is CASSQGHRTSGTYEQYF. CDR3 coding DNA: TGCGCCAGCAGCCAAGGTCATCGGACTAGCGGGACCTACGAGCAGTACTTC.

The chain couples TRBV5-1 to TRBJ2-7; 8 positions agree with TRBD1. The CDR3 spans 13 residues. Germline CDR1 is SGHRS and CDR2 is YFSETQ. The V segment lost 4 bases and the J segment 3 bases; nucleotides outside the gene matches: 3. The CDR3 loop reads CASSRDRGYEQYF. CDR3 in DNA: TGCGCCAGCAGCCGCGACAGGGGCTACGAGCAGTACTTC. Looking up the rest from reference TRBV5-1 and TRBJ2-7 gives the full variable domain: KAGVTQTPRYLIKTRGQQVTLSCSPISGHRSVSWYQQTPGQGLQFLFEYFSETQRNKGNFPGRFSGRQFSNSRSEMNVSTLELGDSALYLCASSRDRGYEQYFGPGTRLTVT.